This record looks at one TCR beta chain sequence and its context. Antigen unknown. A junction boundary mismatches the germline segment, possibly from a read error. These data come from a study of vaccination and CD4 T cells after COVID-19. Study-level background: The cells were exposed to overlapping spike peptides originating from SARS-CoV-2, HCoV-NL63, HCoV-OC43 and HCoV-229E for stimulation. General study findings and limits: The authors identified 304 of 307 vaccine-specific clones in convalescent patients as spike mono-reactive.

The germline gives CDR1 SGHTA, CDR2 FQGNSA. The CDR3 is made up of 14 amino acids. With the Oncomine TCR Beta short-read assay, DNA from cultured CD4+ T cells was sequenced. A single record per CDR3 protein comes from TCRdb applying MiXCR to the PCR reads. There are about 18,000 distinct CDR3 sequences in the sample; around three quarters occur only once, and about 5.5% lies in the top ten. This sample's treatment: roughly 10-day PBMC culture with coronavirus spike peptide pools or control peptides (ViraFEST assay). ViraFEST relied on peptide pools to expand antigen-specific T cells; the TCRs were sequenced afterward.

V gene TRBV7-2 combines with J gene TRBJ2-3; 10 bases are shared with TRBD1. The receptor was derived from a human donor who had recovered from COVID-19. Sequencing used CD4+ T cells from blood, cultured in vitro. The DNA of the CDR3 is TGTGCCAGCAGCTTGACAGGGGGCACGGATACGCAGTATTTT. Encoded protein: CASSLTGGTDTQYF.